The next 27 T cell receptor beta chains were all read from a single sample in a study of blood T cells in healthy people across ages (dated by TCRdb to 2014 to 2015). Library creation used 5' RACE. The sequencing machine was an Illumina HiSeq 2500. A second PCR of about 7 to 12 cycles was run with a J-beta primer mix and a sample-barcoded 5' primer. TCRdb passed the public sequencing reads through fastp at Q25 and MiXCR, retaining productive beta sequences. Records with the same CDR3 protein are collapsed into one entry carrying the most frequent genes and DNA. This sample has approximately 960,000 distinct CDR3 sequences in its table, and almost 30% of those were observed once. 9.5% to 13% of the sample lies in the top ten. The same sample was also used in a study of T cells of mothers and their children.

Specimen: blood. These receptors originate from a middle-aged woman in good health.

This sequence joins TRBV20-1 and TRBJ1-5, with 7 bases aligning to TRBD1. This CDR3 comprises 19 residues. Germline CDR1 reads DFQATT; CDR2 reads SNEGSKA (reference sequence). Trimming cost V 0 bases and J 0 bases; bases outside gene matches: 14. The CDR3: CSARDLRNRGSYSNQPQHF. CDR3 nucleotide sequence: TGCAGTGCTAGAGATTTGCGAAACAGGGGTTCTTATAGCAATCAGCCCCAGCATTTT.

The chain couples TRBV6-5 to TRBJ1-2; D is unresolved. Germline CDR1 MNHEY, CDR2 SVGAGI. The CDR3 covers 15 residues. With 0 bases removed from V and 0 bases from J, the gap between germline ends came to 8 bases. CDR3 region: CASSYSVPTNYGYTF. The DNA for the CDR3 is TGTGCCAGCAGTTACTCGGTCCCCACTAACTATGGCTACACCTTC.

This clonotype appeared a few times. V is TRBV4-1 and J is TRBJ1-5, with no clear D. CDR3 length: 14 amino acids. Germline V CDR1 and CDR2: MGHRA, YSYEKL. The V end was cut by 2 bases, the J end by 4 bases, with 9 bases between. CDR3 DNA sequence: TGCGCCAGCAGCCAAACCAGACTAAATCAGCCCCAGCATTTT. Its translation is CASSQTRLNQPQHF.

The J gene is TRBJ1-1, the V gene TRBV20-1; 11 bases fit TRBD1. Germline V gene data show CDR1 as DFQATT and CDR2 as SNEGSKA (reference sequence). The CDR3 length is 15 residues. The junction had 11 bases not matched to a gene; V was cut back by 7 bases and J by 4 bases. The CDR3 loop reads CSERGGTGGATEAFF. In DNA form, the CDR3 reads TGCAGTGAGCGAGGTGGGACAGGGGGTGCCACTGAAGCTTTCTTT.

The table lists this clonotype with many counts. Relative to the germline gene, one junction end is altered; a read error may explain this. V gene TRBV7-7 combines with J gene TRBJ2-1, with D maybe TRBD2 (5 bases). Per germline, CDR1 SSHAT and CDR2 FNYEAQ (reference sequence). The CDR3 contains 14 residues. CDR3 coding DNA: TGTGCTAGCAGCTCGTCAGGAGGTCTTAATGAGCAGTTCTTC. This gives the protein CASSSSGGLNEQFF.

The CDR3 DNA reads as TGTGCCAGCAGGGGGACAGGGACAACCACTGAAGCTTTCTTT. Its protein is CASRGTGTTTEAFF. V usage is TRBV6-5 and J usage is TRBJ1-1, with 9 bases that match TRBD1. The CDR3 runs to 14 residues. The germline gives CDR1 MNHEY, CDR2 SVGAGI. The trim removed 6 bases at V and 4 bases at J, leaving 6 bases unmatched.

CDR3 in amino acids: CASSESTSGRASYEQYF. The CDR3 bases are TGCGCCAGCAGTGAGTCGACTAGCGGGAGGGCCTCGTACGAGCAGTACTTC. The chain combines TRBV10-2 with TRBJ2-1; 14 bases are shared with TRBD2. TRBJ2-7 explains the end of the DNA better; the J call may be wrong. Germline lookup yields CDR1 WSHSY and CDR2 SAAADI. The CDR3 is 17 residues long.

This clonotype was counted many times. The chain couples TRBV7-2 to TRBJ2-7; 7 bases match TRBD2. The length of the CDR3 is 17 residues. V lost 6 bases to trimming and J lost 8 bases; unmatched junction nucleotides: 22. Germline CDR1 and CDR2: SGHTA and FQGNSA. In DNA, the CDR3 is TGTGCCAGCAGTGGCCATAGAGCGTCTAGCGGTGGTGGGAAGCAGTACTTC. Translating it yields CASSGHRASSGGGKQYF.

The chain uses TRBV5-1 and TRBJ2-7, with D possibly being TRBD1 (6 bases). This CDR3 contains 12 residues. Germline V gives CDR1 SGHRS, CDR2 YFSETQ. The V and J ends lost 5 bases and 6 bases respectively, with 12 bases between them. The CDR3 spells CASRYGQSEQYF. The CDR3 bases are TGCGCCAGCAGGTACGGACAGAGCGAGCAGTACTTC. Full variable domain (missing parts from reference TRBV5-1 and TRBJ2-7): KAGVTQTPRYLIKTRGQQVTLSCSPISGHRSVSWYQQTPGQGLQFLFEYFSETQRNKGNFPGRFSGRQFSNSRSEMNVSTLELGDSALYLCASRYGQSEQYFGPGTRLTVT.

The chain employs TRBV6-1 and TRBJ2-3; no definite D call. This CDR3 is built from 14 residues. Trimming took 6 bases from V and 6 from J, leaving 16 bases between them. CDR1 and CDR2 (germline): MNHNS, SASEGT. The DNA for the CDR3 is TGTGCCAGCAGACGGGTCGCCGAGCCCGATACGCAGTATTTT. It specifies CASRRVAEPDTQYF.

For the CDR3, the DNA is TGCGCCAGCACACCCGGCGGGGATAGCAATCAGCCCCAGCATTTT. Translation: CASTPGGDSNQPQHF. This rearrangement joins TRBV5-1 to TRBJ1-5; no firm D call. With 6 bases removed from V and 0 bases from J, the gap between germline ends came to 13 bases. CDR1 and CDR2 (germline): SGHRS, YFSETQ. The CDR3 runs to 15 residues.

There are many counts of this clonotype. A clone one base away is much larger, so this may be a read error. This rearrangement joins TRBV4-2 to TRBJ2-5; 8 bases fit TRBD2. With 0 bases clipped from V and 5 bases from J, the junction kept 8 bases outside the gene matches. The CDR3 sequence is 16 residues long. Germline V CDR1 and CDR2: LGHNA, YNFKEQ. For the CDR3, the DNA is TGTGCCAGCAGCCAAGAGGGGGCGGGGGGAGCGGAGACCCAGTACTTC. It specifies CASSQEGAGGAETQYF.

A single count supports this clonotype. Given a much more abundant clone one base away, this may be a read error. The V gene is TRBV15, the J gene TRBJ2-1, with TRBD2 identical over 7 bases. In germline, CDR1 is LNHNV, CDR2 YYDKDF (reference sequence). The length of the CDR3 is 15 residues. CDR3 region: CATGRSRDYYNEQFF. The CDR3 DNA sequence: TGTGCCACCGGCAGATCCCGGGACTACTACAATGAGCAGTTCTTC.

The J gene is TRBJ2-5, the V gene TRBV7-8, with 9 positions matching TRBD1. Judging by the DNA end, TRBJ2-7 fits better; the J call may be wrong. Per the germline V gene, CDR1 is SGHVS and CDR2 is FQNEAQ. The CDR3 extends over 15 amino acids. The CDR3: CASRDRGGSGDEQYF. The CDR3, as DNA: TGTGCCAGCAGGGACAGGGGAGGTTCTGGGGACGAGCAGTACTTC.

This sequence joins TRBV9 and TRBJ2-3; TRBD2 is a possible D gene (5 bases). From germline, CDR1 is SGDLS and CDR2 YYNGEE. The V end lost 6 bases, the J end lost 5 bases, and 16 bases lay between the germline ends. The CDR3 consists of 14 residues. CDR3 in DNA: TGTGCCAGCACCGAGGGTGGGTGGGAAGATACGCAGTATTTT. This codes for CASTEGGWEDTQYF.

In its sample, this clonotype was seen many times. This rearrangement joins TRBV28 to TRBJ1-2; D is perhaps TRBD1 (5 bases). Trimming stripped 8 bases from V and 0 bases from J, with 25 bases between. The CDR3 has 18 residues. CDR1 and CDR2 from the germline V gene are MDHEN and SYDVKM. The CDR3 region has the DNA TGTGCCAGCTACCACCGACAGCTAGCCCTACGAGCTAACTATGGCTACACCTTC. Protein product: CASYHRQLALRANYGYTF.

A remark on this clonotype: A read error may be the cause here, since a much bigger clone is one base away. The chain recombines TRBV7-2 with TRBJ2-7; D is possibly TRBD2 (6 bases). Trimming cost V 5 bases and J 5 bases, with 10 bases left between them. This CDR3 has 12 amino acids. Germline assignment: CDR1 SGHTA and CDR2 FQGNSA. DNA of the CDR3: TGTGCCAGCAGCCGGGACTTCAACGAGCAGTACTTC. Translating gives CASSRDFNEQYF.

The chain links TRBV7-6 to TRBJ2-5; 8 bases agree with TRBD1. The length of the CDR3 is 19 residues. The trim removed 5 bases at V and 4 bases at J, leaving 21 bases unmatched. Germline CDR1 and CDR2: SGHVS and FNYEAQ. This chain's CDR3 is CASSLTPTLLAGGRETQYF. Written as DNA, the CDR3 is TGTGCCAGCAGCCTCACACCCACCCTATTAGCAGGGGGCAGAGAGACCCAGTACTTC.

The sample holds many counts of this clonotype. The rearrangement joins TRBV25-1 to TRBJ2-1, with TRBD1 matching over 7 bases. This CDR3 has 16 amino acids. V lost 4 bases and J lost 0; bases outside the gene matches: 6. The germline V gene has CDR1 MGHDK and CDR2 SYGVNS. Here the CDR3 reads CASSGNRGSSYNEQFF. Written as DNA, the CDR3 is TGTGCCAGCAGTGGTAACAGGGGCAGCTCCTACAATGAGCAGTTCTTC. The whole variable domain, remainder taken from reference TRBV25-1 and TRBJ2-1, is EADIYQTPRYLVIGTGKKITLECSQTMGHDKMYWYQQDPGMELHLIHYSYGVNSTEKGDLSSESTVSRIRTEHFPLTLESARPSHTSQYLCASSGNRGSSYNEQFFGPGTRLTVL.

The chain uses TRBV14 and TRBJ2-5; tentatively, D is TRBD1 (5 bases). The J call may be wrong; the DNA end is better matched by TRBJ2-7. Germline V gene sequence: CDR1 SGHDN, CDR2 FVKESK. This CDR3 spans 14 amino acids. CDR3 sequence: CASSLEVGVNEQYF. The DNA for the CDR3 is TGTGCCAGCAGCCTCGAGGTAGGGGTCAACGAGCAGTACTTC.

The rearrangement joins TRBV12-3 or TRBV12-4 to TRBJ2-5, with 12 bases fitting TRBD2. The CDR3 has 14 residues. After removal of 8 bases from V and 4 bases from J, the junction contained 5 bases not matched to a gene. The CDR3 spells CASGLAGGSETQYF. DNA of the CDR3: TGTGCCAGCGGGCTAGCGGGAGGGTCAGAGACCCAGTACTTC.

This clonotype came up once. The V call is TRBV12-3 or TRBV12-4, the J call TRBJ1-5, with unresolved D. Trimming stripped 10 bases from V and 2 bases from J, with 12 bases between. The CDR3 extends over 13 amino acids. For the CDR3, the DNA is TGTGCCACCAAAAGGAGTGGCAATCAGCCCCAGCATTTT. The encoded protein is CATKRSGNQPQHF.

The rearrangement uses TRBV6-5 and TRBJ1-5; 8 bases align to TRBD1. The V segment lost 0 bases and the J segment 5 bases; nucleotides outside the gene matches: 3. The CDR3 consists of 15 residues. CDR1 and CDR2 (germline): MNHEY, SVGAGI. CDR3 in amino acids: CASSYSQQGDQPQHF. CDR3 DNA: TGTGCCAGCAGTTACTCGCAACAGGGGGATCAGCCCCAGCATTTT.

This clonotype was detected ten times or more. The V and J genes are TRBV29-1 and TRBJ2-7; D remains unclear. This CDR3 is 11 amino acids long. Trimming shortened V by 3 bases and J by 4 bases, and 7 bases separated the two germline ends. Germline loops: CDR1 SQVTM, CDR2 ANQGSEA. CDR3 in amino acids: CSVDYGYEQYF. CDR3 nucleotides: TGCAGCGTTGACTACGGGTACGAGCAGTACTTC.

In this sample, this clonotype turned up many times. V and J are TRBV7-2 and TRBJ2-7; D gene unclear. The V end was cut by 2 bases, the J end by 6 bases, with 8 bases between. Looked up from germline, CDR1 is SGHTA and CDR2 is FQGNSA. CDR3 length equals 12 residues. CDR3 residues: CASSLTASEQYF. CDR3 coding DNA: TGTGCCAGCAGCTTAACCGCCTCCGAGCAGTACTTC.

This clonotype was recorded a few times. V is TRBV28 and J is TRBJ1-2; D call uncertain. Deletions cut 3 bases from V and 5 bases from J, with 13 bases between. CDR3 length: 14 amino acids. Germline V lookup: CDR1 MDHEN, CDR2 SYDVKM. CDR3 region: CASSFRFRTYGYTF. The DNA of the CDR3 is TGTGCCAGCAGTTTCCGGTTTAGGACGTATGGCTACACCTTC.

This clonotype was seen many times. The chain employs TRBV5-1 and TRBJ2-5; D may correspond to TRBD1 or TRBD2 (6 bases each). Trimming pared 3 bases from V and 1 base from J, leaving 10 bases between. Germline CDR1 SGHRS, CDR2 YFSETQ. The CDR3 loop spans 14 amino acids. The CDR3 DNA reads TGCGCCAGCAGCTGGGGGGCCTCCCAAGAGACCCAGTACTTC. Protein sequence: CASSWGASQETQYF.